This T cell receptor beta chain was identified during a study of cytomegalovirus exposure and HLA in healthy donors. Notes on the study in general: CMV serostatus alone was available as immune exposure information. Most sequenced TCRs were rare (though some public TCRs occurred in many donors). V- and J-gene trimming in TCR beta was tied to a missense DCLRE1C variant by an analysis performed later. Upon later analysis, HLA-associated TCR beta chains proved more clonally expanded than other, equally common chains.

As to this clone: As yet, its antigen is unknown.

CDR1 LGHNA and CDR2 YSLEER come from the germline V gene. Germline trimming cut 6 bases from V and 4 bases from J; bases unmatched to any gene: 6. This CDR3 spans 14 amino acids. The PCR made use of 60 Vbeta and 13 Jbeta primers. Assay used: immunoSEQ multiplex PCR; TCRdb lists only in-frame clones, some missing. The table has roughly 80,000 clones, roughly 76% seen once. Sequencing was carried out using PBMCs. This TCR derives from a woman aged 30 to 39 in good health and CMV-seronegative. This rearrangement joins TRBV4-3 to TRBJ2-1, with 7 nucleotides matching TRBD1. CDR3 sequence reads: CASSPGTAYNEQFF. The CDR3 nucleotides read TGCGCCAGCAGTCCCGGGACAGCTTACAATGAGCAGTTCTTC.